These 9 T cell receptor beta chains were all obtained from the same sample, sequenced in a study of metastatic and nonmetastatic thyroid tumors. Every patient was untreated before thyroid surgery. TCRdb re-processed the PCR reads through MiXCR. The sample shows roughly 28,000 clones, under 25% of them seen only once. The material sequenced was blood. The receptors here all came from a female donor with papillary thyroid cancer or a benign thyroid nodule (not recorded which). Some clones in this sample may be carry-over from other donors' samples.

This clone was counted many times. The chain recombines TRBV28 with TRBJ1-2, with a tentative D call TRBD1 (5 bases). The V end lost 6 bases, the J end lost 7 bases, and 18 bases lay between the germline ends. Germline V CDR1 and CDR2: MDHEN, SYDVKM. This CDR3 comprises 14 residues. The CDR3 is CASRGQGTARGYTF. As DNA, the CDR3 is TGTGCCAGCAGGGGGCAGGGCACTGCGCGTGGCTACACCTTC.

This clone was recorded many times. V is TRBV5-1 and J is TRBJ1-6; 7 positions agree with TRBD1. The CDR3 runs 15 residues. Per the germline V gene, CDR1 is SGHRS and CDR2 is YFSETQ. V dropped 4 bases and J dropped 6; count of bases not matched to a gene: 7. CDR3 nucleotide sequence: TGCGCCAGCAGCAATACAGGGGATCCTAATTCACCCCTCCACTTT. Protein product: CASSNTGDPNSPLHF.

This clone was seen at least ten times. The chain joins TRBV30 to TRBJ1-6; tentatively, D is TRBD1 (6 bases). CDR1 and CDR2 from the germline V gene are GTSNPN and SVGIG (reference sequence). The CDR3 covers 14 residues. Trimming took 3 bases from V and 10 from J, leaving 16 bases between them. In DNA, the CDR3 is TGTGCCTGGAGAACAGGGCTATCGGGCTCACCCCTCCACTTT. The encoded protein is CAWRTGLSGSPLHF.

The chain carries TRBV9 and TRBJ2-5, with TRBD1 identical over 8 bases. CDR3 length equals 16 residues. The trim removed 0 bases at V and 4 bases at J, leaving 8 bases unmatched. Germline assignment: CDR1 SGDLS and CDR2 YYNGEE. The CDR3 DNA sequence: TGTGCCAGCAGCGTAGGTGGGCAGGGGGCGTCAGAGACCCAGTACTTC. Translating it yields CASSVGGQGASETQYF.

Concerning this clone itself: The sample has other DNA sequences that encode this CDR3 too. The chain is built from TRBV20-1 and TRBJ1-2; a possible D gene is TRBD1 (5 bases). V gave up 3 bases and J gave up 1 base, with 15 bases separating them. This CDR3 spans 15 amino acids. Per the germline V gene, CDR1 is DFQATT and CDR2 is SNEGSKA (reference sequence). The CDR3 is CSARARQFLNYGYTF. In DNA form, the CDR3 reads TGCAGTGCTAGGGCACGACAGTTCCTTAACTATGGCTACACCTTC.

This clone was seen at least ten times. The chain combines TRBV11-1 with TRBJ1-4; unclear D gene. V shed 3 bases and J shed 4 bases, with 6 bases lying between them. The CDR3 covers 13 residues. In germline, CDR1 is SGHAT, CDR2 FQDESV (reference sequence). The CDR3 loop reads CASSLGSNEKLFF. CDR3 nucleotides: TGTGCCAGCAGCTTGGGGAGTAATGAAAAACTGTTTTTT.

There are many counts of this clone. The chain has TRBV9 and TRBJ2-2; TRBD1 aligns across 10 bases. CDR1 is SGDLS, CDR2 YYNGEE, per germline. The length of the CDR3 is 14 residues. The trim removed 3 bases at V and 4 bases at J, leaving 0 bases unmatched. CDR3 coding DNA: TGTGCCAGCAGCGGGACAGGGGGCACCGGGGAGCTGTTTTTT. Its protein is CASSGTGGTGELFF. Using reference TRBV9 and TRBJ2-2 for the parts outside the CDR3, the full variable domain is DSGVTQTPKHLITATGQRVTLRCSPRSGDLSVYWYQQSLDQGLQFLIQYYNGEERAKGNILERFSAQQFPDLHSELNLSSLELGDSALYFCASSGTGGTGELFFGEGSRLTVL.

This clone occurred a few times. The chain uses TRBV19 and TRBJ1-1, with D possibly matching TRBD1 (5 bases). V lost 4 bases, J lost 2 bases, and 14 bases lay in between. The CDR3 covers 15 residues. In germline, CDR1 is LNHDA, CDR2 SQIVND (reference sequence). CDR3 sequence reads: CASSTTGTANTEAFF. CDR3 DNA: TGTGCCAGTAGTACGACCGGGACCGCAAACACTGAAGCTTTCTTT.

This clone ranks as medium-sized. J is TRBJ1-1 and V is TRBV6-1; maybe TRBD1 (6 bases). Trimming removed 7 bases at V and 5 bases at J, with 14 bases between. Per the germline V gene, CDR1 is MNHNS and CDR2 is SASEGT. The CDR3 is 13 amino acids. CDR3 nucleotide sequence: TGTGCCAGCACAAAGGCAGGGACAACTGAAGCTTTCTTT. This encodes CASTKAGTTEAFF.